The rows below give T cell receptor beta chains drawn from one sample of a study of tumor-infiltrating lymphocytes in localized non-small cell lung cancer. TCRdb's table, derived via immunoSEQ multiplex PCR, lists solely in-frame clones and lacks some. The table shows 9,500 to 15,000 clones, with about 78% occurring only once. Input material: lung tumor tissue. These receptors all stem from a human donor with non-small cell lung cancer. CDR3s include the opening cysteine and the closing phenylalanine or tryptophan. The D gene is left open where the match is weak. Expanded clones get a size class; other rows say once, few or many, or leave the size out.

clone size	V gene	D gene	J gene	CDR3 DNA	CDR3 protein
.	TRBV28	TRBD1	TRBJ1-1	TGTGCCAGCAGTTTAACCGACAGGGTAGCTTTCTTT	CASSLTDRVAFF
.	TRBV10-1	.	TRBJ2-1	TGCGCCAGCAGTGAGAGGTCGGGCCCAGGAGGCGATGAGCAGTTCTTC	CASSERSGPGGDEQFF
.	TRBV27	.	TRBJ2-1	TGTGCCAGCAGTCTCTCTAGGTGGCTGAGCTCCTACAATGAGCAGTTCTTC	CASSLSRWLSSYNEQFF
.	TRBV5-8	.	TRBJ2-7	TGTGCCAGCAGCTTGAGGACAGTCTACGAGCAGTACTTC	CASSLRTVYEQYF
.	TRBV7-8	TRBD1	TRBJ1-2	TGTGCCAGCAGCTCACCCTGGGACAGCCGGCCGGGGGGAAATGGCTACACCTTC	CASSSPWDSRPGGNGYTF
.	TRBV30	.	TRBJ1-4	TGTGCCTGGAGTGTATTACCGACTGAAAAACTGTTTTTT	CAWSVLPTEKLFF
.	TRBV7-2	.	TRBJ2-1	TGTGCCAGCAGCCCTTTCGGTGCTCGTAATGAGCAGTTCTTC	CASSPFGARNEQFF
.	TRBV7-2	TRBD1	TRBJ1-1	TGTGCCAGCAGCTTAGCGGGACAGGGAAGGACTGAAGCTTTCTTT	CASSLAGQGRTEAFF
.	TRBV7-2	.	TRBJ2-3	TGTGCCAGCAGCGGGCAGGGACTGTTCTATAGCACAGATACGCAGTATTTT	CASSGQGLFYSTDTQYF
few	TRBV12-5	TRBD2	TRBJ2-3	TGTGCTAGTGGTTTGGGGCGTAGCGGGAGACGCACAGATACGCAGTATTTT	CASGLGRSGRRTDTQYF
.	TRBV5-1	.	TRBJ2-1	TGCGCCAGCAGCTTGTTTGCGTTGGGTTCTCCGGCCCATGAGCAGTTCTTC	CASSLFALGSPAHEQFF
.	TRBV5-8	.	TRBJ1-2	TGTGCCAGCAGTTCAAGGGGCGCCGCTGGCGATGGCTACACCTTC	CASSSRGAAGDGYTF
.	TRBV7-2	.	TRBJ1-1	TGTGCCAGCAGCTTCAGACGTGACACTGAAGCTTTCTTT	CASSFRRDTEAFF
once	TRBV30	TRBD2	TRBJ2-5	TGTGCCTGGAGTGTATGGGGGGGAGAGACCCAGTACTTC	CAWSVWGGETQYF
once	TRBV6-5	.	TRBJ1-2	TGTGCCAGCAGTTACCAAGGACGGACCCCTTGGGCGTTC	CASSYQGRTPWAF
.	TRBV7-2	TRBD1	TRBJ2-7	TGTGCCAGCAGCTTAGGGAACCGGGACAGGGGGGACGAGCAGTACTTC	CASSLGNRDRGDEQYF
.	TRBV19	.	TRBJ2-7	TGTGCCAGCCGGGTGGGGACGGACACCGGCGAGCAGTACTTC	CASRVGTDTGEQYF
.	TRBV2	TRBD2	TRBJ2-1	TGTGCCAGCACCAGGACTAGCGGGAGGAATGAGCAGTTCTTC	CASTRTSGRNEQFF
few	TRBV7-2	TRBD2	TRBJ2-7	TGTGCCAGCAGCTTAGCGGGAGCTAGCGGGAGGGCCTACGAGCAGTACTTC	CASSLAGASGRAYEQYF
.	TRBV27	TRBD2	TRBJ2-7	TGTGCCAGCAGTTTATCGGTGGGACTAGCGGGTCGTGAGCAGTACTTC	CASSLSVGLAGREQYF
.	TRBV7-6	TRBD1	TRBJ2-2	TGTGCCAGCAGCCCGGACAGGGTGAACGGGGAGCTGTTTTTT	CASSPDRVNGELFF
.	TRBV5-4	TRBD1	TRBJ2-1	TGTGCCAGCAGCCAGCCAGGACAGGGGATACAGTTCTTC	CASSQPGQGIQFF
.	TRBV28	TRBD1	TRBJ2-7	TGTGCCAGCAGTATTCTATCGGGACAGAGCGAGCAGTACTTC	CASSILSGQSEQYF
few	TRBV4-1	TRBD2	TRBJ2-1	TGCGCCAGCAGCCAAGTTATCTCACGGTCGGGGGGTGGGCAGTTCTTC	CASSQVISRSGGGQFF
.	TRBV19	.	TRBJ1-5	TGTGCCAGTAGTATACAGGCATTAAGCAATCAGCCCCAGCATTTT	CASSIQALSNQPQHF
.	TRBV5-1	.	TRBJ2-5	TGCGCCAGCAGCTTGGGAGCGACTTCAATCCAAGAGACCCAGTACTTC	CASSLGATSIQETQYF
.	TRBV4-1	.	TRBJ1-2	TGCGCCAGCAGCCAAGGGTCCGGGCCTGGGGCTCTTGGCTACACCTTC	CASSQGSGPGALGYTF
few	TRBV28	TRBD1	TRBJ1-5	TGTGCCAGCGGGTTGTTGGACAGGGATCAAGAGCCCCAGCATTTT	CASGLLDRDQEPQHF
.	TRBV21-1	.	TRBJ2-1	TGTGCCAGCAGCAAAGCGGGAAGGGACCAAAACAATGAGCAGTTCTTC	CASSKAGRDQNNEQFF
once	TRBV7-2	.	TRBJ1-2	TGTGCCAGCAGCAATCTCTGGGGAGAGGATGGCTACACCTTC	CASSNLWGEDGYTF
.	TRBV7-2	.	TRBJ2-1	TGTGCCAGCAGCTTGGAAGGCAGCTCCTACAATGAGCAGTTCTTC	CASSLEGSSYNEQFF
once	TRBV27	.	TRBJ1-2	TGTGCCAGCAGGACGTTACGGGCCTATGGCTACACCTTC	CASRTLRAYGYTF
.	TRBV5-1	TRBD1	TRBJ1-4	TGCGCCAGCAGCCCACCGGGACAGGGTGAAAAACTGTTTTTT	CASSPPGQGEKLFF
once	TRBV9	.	TRBJ2-2	TGTGCCAGCAGCGGGAGGGGGGTTAACACCGGGGAGCTGTTTTTT	CASSGRGVNTGELFF
once	TRBV7-4	.	TRBJ2-5	TGTGCCAGCAGGGGTCCAGAGACCCAGTACTTC	CASRGPETQYF
once	TRBV28	.	TRBJ1-4	TGTGCCAGCAGTCACCCCACCGAATGGGAAAAACTGTTTTTT	CASSHPTEWEKLFF
.	TRBV11-2	.	TRBJ2-7	TGTGCCAGCAGCTTAGATCCGGGTCAGATCTACGAGCAGTACTTC	CASSLDPGQIYEQYF
.	TRBV7-9	.	TRBJ2-2	TGTGCCAGCAGCTTAGAGGTTTCGACCTCGAACACCGGGGAGCTGTTTTTT	CASSLEVSTSNTGELFF
.	TRBV21-1	.	TRBJ1-1	TGTGCCAGCAGCGGCTTTCAGGGGGCCGGCACTGAAGCTTTCTTT	CASSGFQGAGTEAFF
.	TRBV11-2	TRBD2	TRBJ2-2	TGTGCCAGCAGCCGCACTAGCGGGAGGGCCGGGAGGGGGGAGCTGTTTTTT	CASSRTSGRAGRGELFF
.	TRBV5-1	TRBD2	TRBJ2-1	TGCGCCAGCAGCCCTTTAGCGGGAGTCCTCTACAATGAGCAGTTCTTC	CASSPLAGVLYNEQFF
.	TRBV19	.	TRBJ2-1	TGTGCCAGTGGACTGAGGGGATACAATGAGCAGTTCTTC	CASGLRGYNEQFF
.	TRBV16	TRBD1	TRBJ1-2	TGTGCCAGCAGCCACTTCCGGGGACAGTTAGGCTACACCTTC	CASSHFRGQLGYTF
.	TRBV7-2	.	TRBJ1-2	TGTGCCAGCAGCCCGGCAGGAAGTAATACCTATGGCTACACCTTC	CASSPAGSNTYGYTF
few	TRBV30	.	TRBJ1-1	TGTGCCTGGACTCGACGCTTTACTGAAGCTTTCTTT	CAWTRRFTEAFF
.	TRBV6-5	TRBD1	TRBJ2-1	TGTGCCAGCAGTTACTCCGGGACAGCTTACAATGAGCAGTTCTTC	CASSYSGTAYNEQFF